A single sample is the source of the 13 T cell receptor beta chains below, sequenced in a study of shared clonotypes between healthy human individuals (TCRdb year 2020). Library method: the immunoSEQ multiplex PCR assay. TCRdb holds this immuneACCESS table with in-frame rearrangements only. Some clones are missing; in checked studies, unresolved V genes explain under half, and the rest has no known cause. In all, the sample holds hundreds of thousands of clones, and approximately 95% of those were seen once. The ten biggest clones cover approximately 0.12% of the sample. CD8 naive samples were CD45RO-negative cells positively selected for CCR7, giving a CD45RA+CCR7+ population that excluded TemRA cells. Sequenced input: naive CD8+ T cells sorted from blood. The cell subset or site label here, explained by the study, means: CD45RA+CCR7+. These receptors were taken from a woman aged 25 to 39 in good health.

This clone was recorded once. This rearrangement joins TRBV5-4 to TRBJ1-1, with D unresolved. This CDR3 comprises 14 residues. V was pared by 4 bases and J by 3 bases, with 13 bases between. Germline loops: CDR1 SGHNT, CDR2 YYREEE (reference sequence). CDR3 nucleotide sequence: TGTGCCAGCAGCGCCGGACCTGAGGACACTGAAGCTTTCTTT. This translates into CASSAGPEDTEAFF.

The chain links TRBV5-6 to TRBJ2-7, with D hard to call. The germline CDR1 and CDR2 sequences are SGHDT and YYEEEE. The CDR3 has 11 residues. Trimming took 3 bases from V and 3 from J, leaving 4 bases between them. As DNA, the CDR3 is TGTGCCAGCAGCTCTCACTACGAGCAGTACTTC. Amino acids: CASSSHYEQYF.

The chain carries TRBV4-1 and TRBJ2-3, with 9 bases lining up with TRBD1. The CDR3 has 16 residues. Looked up from germline, CDR1 is MGHRA and CDR2 is YSYEKL. Trimming removed 1 base from V and 5 bases from J; junction bases left unmatched: 7. The CDR3 loop reads CASSQGSRDREDTQYF. For the CDR3, the DNA is TGCGCCAGCAGCCAAGGCTCTCGGGACAGGGAAGATACGCAGTATTTT.

The chain is built from TRBV11-2 and TRBJ2-5, with 8 positions matching TRBD2. Judging by the DNA end, TRBJ2-7 fits better; the J call may be wrong. The CDR3 extends over 14 amino acids. CDR1 and CDR2 from the germline V gene are SGHAT and FQNNGV. CDR3 loop: CASSVGRAGYEQYF. The CDR3 DNA sequence: TGTGCCAGCAGCGTCGGGAGGGCCGGCTACGAGCAGTACTTC.

The chain employs TRBV2 and TRBJ2-5, with 9 bases matching TRBD2. Germline CDR1 is SNHLY and CDR2 is FYNNEI. The CDR3 loop spans 17 amino acids. Losses at the gene ends were 5 bases for V and 4 bases for J; bases not matched to a gene: 14. CDR3 DNA: TGTGCCAGCAGTAAACGACTAGCGGACCAAGGGGGAGAGACCCAGTACTTC. Amino acids: CASSKRLADQGGETQYF.

The gene calls are TRBV4-2 and TRBJ2-5, with 14 bases aligning to TRBD2. The CDR3 has 19 residues. V was clipped by 0 bases and J by 6 bases; unmatched bases: 12. Germline CDR1 is LGHNA and CDR2 is YNFKEQ. This chain's CDR3 is CASSQDRLAGGGEGKTQYF. The CDR3 DNA is TGTGCCAGCAGCCAAGATCGACTAGCGGGAGGGGGCGAGGGAAAGACCCAGTACTTC.

The genes are TRBV5-5 and TRBJ2-7; 7 bases map to TRBD1. After removal of 4 bases from V and 6 bases from J, the junction contained 13 bases not matched to a gene. Germline V gives CDR1 SGHKS, CDR2 YYEKEE (reference sequence). This CDR3 is built from 15 residues. CDR3 loop: CASSPTFGTAFEQYF. Written as DNA, the CDR3 is TGTGCCAGCAGCCCAACTTTCGGGACAGCCTTCGAGCAGTACTTC.

The V and J genes are TRBV7-8 and TRBJ1-5; D is ambiguous. Germline V lookup: CDR1 SGHVS, CDR2 FQNEAQ. The CDR3 covers 15 residues. The ends were cut back, 5 bases at V and 1 base at J, with 12 bases in the middle. In DNA form, the CDR3 reads TGTGCCAGCAGCCGCCCGGAAGGGAGCAATCAGCCCCAGCATTTT. It encodes CASSRPEGSNQPQHF. Looking up the rest from reference TRBV7-8 and TRBJ1-5 gives the full variable domain: GAGVSQSPRYKVAKRGQDVALRCDPISGHVSLFWYQQALGQGPEFLTYFQNEAQLDKSGLPSDRFFAERPEGSVSTLKIQRTQQEDSAVYLCASSRPEGSNQPQHFGDGTRLSIL.

The V call is TRBV19, the J call TRBJ1-5, with TRBD1 identical over 11 bases. Germline trimming cut 11 bases from V and 6 bases from J; bases unmatched to any gene: 6. The CDR3 sequence is 13 residues long. Germline V gives CDR1 LNHDA, CDR2 SQIVND (reference sequence). CDR3 region: CAGGTGGVQPQHF. In DNA form, the CDR3 reads TGTGCCGGGGGGACAGGGGGAGTTCAGCCCCAGCATTTT.

V gene TRBV27 combines with J gene TRBJ1-1; D unresolved. Between the trimmed V and J ends, which lost 5 bases and 1 base, there was a span of 8 bases. The CDR3 totals 13 residues. The germline gives CDR1 MNHEY, CDR2 SMNVEV (reference sequence). In DNA, the CDR3 is TGTGCCAGCAGTGAAGACGGGAACACTGAAGCTTTCTTT. Its protein is CASSEDGNTEAFF.

The chain links TRBV28 to TRBJ2-7, with D maybe TRBD1 (6 bases). Germline lookup yields CDR1 MDHEN and CDR2 SYDVKM. This CDR3 is built from 14 residues. V lost 5 bases and J lost 2, with 13 bases in between. The CDR3 loop reads CASSVTGFTYEQYF. In DNA form, the CDR3 reads TGTGCCAGCAGTGTTACAGGGTTCACCTACGAGCAGTACTTC.

The genes are TRBV27 and TRBJ1-2; perhaps TRBD1 as D (6 bases). CDR3 length: 14 residues. Trimming removed 7 bases from V and 5 bases from J, with 17 bases in between. Germline V lookup: CDR1 MNHEY, CDR2 SMNVEV (reference sequence). The CDR3 bases are TGTGCCAGCACCCAGGCGGGGGGCTATTATGGCTACACCTTC. Translating gives CASTQAGGYYGYTF.

The V and J genes are TRBV6-5 and TRBJ1-2; the match to TRBD1 covers 9 bases. After removal of 5 bases from V and 7 bases from J, the junction contained 8 bases not matched to a gene. This CDR3 spans 14 amino acids. Germline CDR1 and CDR2: MNHEY and SVGAGI. The CDR3 is CASSEPDRGGGYTF. CDR3 coding DNA: TGTGCCAGCAGTGAACCGGACAGGGGTGGTGGCTACACCTTC.